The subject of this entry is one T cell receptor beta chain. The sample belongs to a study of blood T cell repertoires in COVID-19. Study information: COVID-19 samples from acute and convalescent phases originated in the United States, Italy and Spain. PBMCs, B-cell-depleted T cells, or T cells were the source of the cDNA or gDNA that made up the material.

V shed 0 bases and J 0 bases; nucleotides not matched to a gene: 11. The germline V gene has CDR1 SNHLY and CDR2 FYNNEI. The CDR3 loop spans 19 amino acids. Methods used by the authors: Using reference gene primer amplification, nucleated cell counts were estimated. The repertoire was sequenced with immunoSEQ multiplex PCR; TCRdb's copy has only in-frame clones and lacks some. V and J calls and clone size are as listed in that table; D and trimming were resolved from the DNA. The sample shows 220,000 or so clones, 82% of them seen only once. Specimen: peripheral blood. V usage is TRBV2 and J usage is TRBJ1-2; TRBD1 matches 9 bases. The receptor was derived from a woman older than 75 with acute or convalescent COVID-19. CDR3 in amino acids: CASSEAMGGQGRTNYGYTF. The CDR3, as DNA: TGTGCCAGCAGTGAAGCGATGGGGGGACAGGGCCGGACTAACTATGGCTACACCTTC.